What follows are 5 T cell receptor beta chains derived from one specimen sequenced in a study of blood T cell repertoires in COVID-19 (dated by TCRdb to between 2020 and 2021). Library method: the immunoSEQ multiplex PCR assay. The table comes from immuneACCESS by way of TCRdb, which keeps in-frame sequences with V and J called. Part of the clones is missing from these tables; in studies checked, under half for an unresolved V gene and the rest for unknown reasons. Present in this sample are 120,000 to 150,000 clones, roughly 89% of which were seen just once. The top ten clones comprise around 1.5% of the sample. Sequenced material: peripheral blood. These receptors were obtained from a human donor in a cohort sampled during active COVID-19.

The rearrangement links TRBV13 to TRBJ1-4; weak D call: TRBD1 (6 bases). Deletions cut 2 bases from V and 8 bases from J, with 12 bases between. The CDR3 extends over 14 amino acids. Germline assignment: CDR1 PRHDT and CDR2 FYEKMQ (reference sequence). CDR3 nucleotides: TGTGCCAGCAGCTTACGGGGGGCGGGAGAAAAACTGTTTTTT. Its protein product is CASSLRGAGEKLFF.

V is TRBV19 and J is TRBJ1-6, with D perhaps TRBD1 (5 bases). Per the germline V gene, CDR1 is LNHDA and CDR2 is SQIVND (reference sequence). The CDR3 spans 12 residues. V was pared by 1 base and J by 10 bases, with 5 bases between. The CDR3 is CASSIGGSPLHF. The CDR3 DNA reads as TGTGCCAGTAGTATAGGGGGCTCACCCCTCCACTTT.

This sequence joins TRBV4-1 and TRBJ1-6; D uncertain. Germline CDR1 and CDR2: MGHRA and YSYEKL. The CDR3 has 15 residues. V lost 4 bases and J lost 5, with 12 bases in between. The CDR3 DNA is TGCGCCAGCAGCCGGCTGGCCAAAGATAATTCACCCCTCCACTTT. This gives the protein CASSRLAKDNSPLHF.

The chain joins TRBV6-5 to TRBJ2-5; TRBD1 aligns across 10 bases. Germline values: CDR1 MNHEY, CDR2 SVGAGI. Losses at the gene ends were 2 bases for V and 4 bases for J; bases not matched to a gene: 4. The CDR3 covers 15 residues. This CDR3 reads CASSYRRDRGETQYF. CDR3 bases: TGTGCCAGCAGTTACCGTCGGGACAGGGGAGAGACCCAGTACTTC.

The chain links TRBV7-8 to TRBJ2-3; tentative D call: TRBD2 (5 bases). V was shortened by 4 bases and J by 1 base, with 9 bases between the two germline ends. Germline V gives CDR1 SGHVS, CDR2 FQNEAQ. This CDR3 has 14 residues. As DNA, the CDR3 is TGTGCCAGCAGCTCCGAGGGCCGCACAGATACGCAGTATTTT. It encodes CASSSEGRTDTQYF.